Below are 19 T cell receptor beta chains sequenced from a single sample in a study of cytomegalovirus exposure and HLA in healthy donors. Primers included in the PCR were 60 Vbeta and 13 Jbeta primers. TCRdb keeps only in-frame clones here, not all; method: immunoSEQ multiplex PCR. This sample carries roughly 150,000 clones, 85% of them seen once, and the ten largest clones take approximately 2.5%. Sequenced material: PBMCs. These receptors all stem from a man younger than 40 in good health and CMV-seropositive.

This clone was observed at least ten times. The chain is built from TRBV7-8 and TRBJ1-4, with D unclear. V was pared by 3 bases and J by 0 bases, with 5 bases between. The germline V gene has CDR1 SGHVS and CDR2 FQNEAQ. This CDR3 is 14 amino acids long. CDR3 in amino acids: CASSFSTTNEKLFF. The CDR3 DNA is TGTGCCAGCAGCTTCTCTACAACTAATGAAAAACTGTTTTTT.

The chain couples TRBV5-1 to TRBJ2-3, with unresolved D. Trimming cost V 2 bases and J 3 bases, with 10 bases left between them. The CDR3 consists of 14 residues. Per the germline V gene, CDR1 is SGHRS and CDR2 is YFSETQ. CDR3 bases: TGCGCCAGCAGCTTCAGCGTACCTACAGATACGCAGTATTTT. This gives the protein CASSFSVPTDTQYF.

CDR3 sequence (DNA): TGTGCCAGCAGTGACGCGGACAGGGATTCGAACACTGAAGCTTTCTTT. Its translation: CASSDADRDSNTEAFF. The V gene is TRBV2, the J gene TRBJ1-1; 8 bases line up with TRBD1. J gave up 1 base and V 3 bases, and 7 bases lay outside the gene matches. Germline V CDR1 and CDR2: SNHLY, FYNNEI. The CDR3 extends over 16 amino acids. Complete variable domain (other parts from reference TRBV2 and TRBJ1-1): EPEVTQTPSHQVTQMGQEVILRCVPISNHLYFYWYRQILGQKVEFLVSFYNNEISEKSEIFDDQFSVERPDGSNFTLKIRSTKLEDSAMYFCASSDADRDSNTEAFFGQGTRLTVV.

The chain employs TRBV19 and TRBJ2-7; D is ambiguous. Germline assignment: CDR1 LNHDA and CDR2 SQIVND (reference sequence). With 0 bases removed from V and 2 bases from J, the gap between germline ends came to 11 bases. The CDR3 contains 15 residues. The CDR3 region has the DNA TGTGCCAGTAGTATAGAGTATCGGGTGGCCTACGAGCAGTACGTC. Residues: CASSIEYRVAYEQYV.

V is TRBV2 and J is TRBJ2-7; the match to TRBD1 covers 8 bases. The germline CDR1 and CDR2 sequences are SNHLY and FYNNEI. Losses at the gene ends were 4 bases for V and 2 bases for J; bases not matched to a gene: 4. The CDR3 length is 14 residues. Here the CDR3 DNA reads TGTGCCAGCAGTGTGGGACAGGCCACCTACGAGCAGTACTTC. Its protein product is CASSVGQATYEQYF.

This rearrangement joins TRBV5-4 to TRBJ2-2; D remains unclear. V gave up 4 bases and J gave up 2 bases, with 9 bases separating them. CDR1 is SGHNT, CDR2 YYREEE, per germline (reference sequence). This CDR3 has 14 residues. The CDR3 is CASSPRINTGELFF. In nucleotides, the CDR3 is TGTGCCAGCAGCCCCAGGATTAACACCGGGGAGCTGTTTTTT.

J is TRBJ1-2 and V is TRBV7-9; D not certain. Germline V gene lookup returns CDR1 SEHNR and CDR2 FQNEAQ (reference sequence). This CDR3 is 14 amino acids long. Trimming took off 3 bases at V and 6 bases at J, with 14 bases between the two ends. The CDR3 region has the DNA TGTGCCAGCAGCTTGGCCGGGTCCCGGAATGGCTACACCTTC. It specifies CASSLAGSRNGYTF. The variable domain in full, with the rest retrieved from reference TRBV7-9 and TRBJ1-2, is DTGVSQNPRHKITKRGQNVTFRCDPISEHNRLYWYRQTLGQGPEFLTYFQNEAQLEKSRLLSDRFSAERPKGSFSTLEIQRTEQGDSAMYLCASSLAGSRNGYTFGSGTRLTVV.

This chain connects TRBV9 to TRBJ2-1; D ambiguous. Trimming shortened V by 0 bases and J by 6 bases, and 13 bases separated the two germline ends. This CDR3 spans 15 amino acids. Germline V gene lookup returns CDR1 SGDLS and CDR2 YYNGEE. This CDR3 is CASSVVPNPGNEQFF. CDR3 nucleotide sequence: TGTGCCAGCAGCGTAGTCCCAAACCCAGGCAATGAGCAGTTCTTC.

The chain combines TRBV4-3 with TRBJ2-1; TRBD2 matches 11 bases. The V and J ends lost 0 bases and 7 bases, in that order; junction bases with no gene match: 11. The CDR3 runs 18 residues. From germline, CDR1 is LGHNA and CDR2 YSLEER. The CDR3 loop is CASSQDPITSGSLNEQFF. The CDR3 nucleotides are TGCGCCAGCAGCCAAGACCCGATTACTAGCGGGAGTTTGAATGAGCAGTTCTTC.

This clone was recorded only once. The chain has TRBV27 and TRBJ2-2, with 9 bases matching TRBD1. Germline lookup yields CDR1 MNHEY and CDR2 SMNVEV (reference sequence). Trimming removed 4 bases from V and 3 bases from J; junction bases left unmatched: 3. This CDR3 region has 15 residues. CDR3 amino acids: CASSSGTGYTGELFF. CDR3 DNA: TGTGCCAGCAGTTCCGGGACAGGGTACACCGGGGAGCTGTTTTTT.

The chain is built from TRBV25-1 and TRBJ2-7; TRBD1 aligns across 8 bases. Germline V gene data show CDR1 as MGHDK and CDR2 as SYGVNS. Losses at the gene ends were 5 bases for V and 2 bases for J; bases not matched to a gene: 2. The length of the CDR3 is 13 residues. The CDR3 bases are TGTGCCAGCAGTACAGGGGGGACCTACGAGCAGTACTTC. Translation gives CASSTGGTYEQYF.

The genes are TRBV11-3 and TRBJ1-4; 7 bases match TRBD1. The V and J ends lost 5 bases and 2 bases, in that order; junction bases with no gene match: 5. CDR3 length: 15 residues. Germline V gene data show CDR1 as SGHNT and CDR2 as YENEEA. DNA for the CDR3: TGTGCCAGCAGCCCTCGACAGGGTACTAATGAAAAACTGTTTTTT. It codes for CASSPRQGTNEKLFF.

CDR3 nucleotide sequence: TGTGCCATCAGTGAGTCTTGGGGGGGGGATGAGCAGTTCTTC. Protein product: CAISESWGGDEQFF. The chain joins TRBV10-3 to TRBJ2-1; TRBD2 aligns across 7 bases. V shed 0 bases, J shed 8 bases, and the junction held 4 bases outside the gene matches. CDR3 length equals 14 residues. Germline lookup yields CDR1 ENHRY and CDR2 SYGVKD.

In DNA, the CDR3 is TGTGCCAGCAGCTCCAGGGGGCGGCAAGAGACCCAGTACTTC. Translating gives CASSSRGRQETQYF. The V gene is TRBV7-6, the J gene TRBJ2-5, with TRBD1 matching 8 bases. After removal of 4 bases from V and 2 bases from J, the junction contained 3 bases not matched to a gene. Per the germline V gene, CDR1 is SGHVS and CDR2 is FNYEAQ. The CDR3 length is 14 residues. The full variable domain, with the rest looked up from reference TRBV7-6 and TRBJ2-5, is GAGVSQSPRYKVTKRGQDVALRCDPISGHVSLYWYRQALGQGPEFLTYFNYEAQQDKSGLPNDRFSAERPEGSISTLTIQRTEQRDSAMYRCASSSRGRQETQYFGPGTRLLVL.

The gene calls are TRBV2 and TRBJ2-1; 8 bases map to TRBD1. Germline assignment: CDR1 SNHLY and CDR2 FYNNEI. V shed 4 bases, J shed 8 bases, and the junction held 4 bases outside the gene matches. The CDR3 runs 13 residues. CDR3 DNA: TGTGCCAGCAGTGGCAGGGGGCTAGATGAGCAGTTCTTC. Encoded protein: CASSGRGLDEQFF.

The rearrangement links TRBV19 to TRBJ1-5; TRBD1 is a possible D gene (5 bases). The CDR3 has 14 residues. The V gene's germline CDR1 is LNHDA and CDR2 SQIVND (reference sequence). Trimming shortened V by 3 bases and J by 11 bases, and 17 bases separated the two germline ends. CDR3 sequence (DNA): TGTGCCAGTAGTATTGGGGCCCCTGGACCGGCCCAGCATTTT. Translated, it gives CASSIGAPGPAQHF.

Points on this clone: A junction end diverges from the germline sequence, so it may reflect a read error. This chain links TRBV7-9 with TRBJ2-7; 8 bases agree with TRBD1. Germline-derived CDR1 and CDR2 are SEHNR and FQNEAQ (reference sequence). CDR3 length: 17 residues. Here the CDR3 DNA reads TGTTCCAGCAGCTCCCAGGTAGGGACAGGTTACACCTACGAGCAGTACTTC. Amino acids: CSSSSQVGTGYTYEQYF.

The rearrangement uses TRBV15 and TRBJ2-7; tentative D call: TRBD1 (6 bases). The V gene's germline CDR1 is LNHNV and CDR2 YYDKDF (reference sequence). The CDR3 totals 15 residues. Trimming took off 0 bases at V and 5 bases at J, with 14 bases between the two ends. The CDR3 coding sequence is TGTGCCACCAGCAGAGAGTGGGCAGGGGACCACGAGCAGTACTTC. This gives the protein CATSREWAGDHEQYF.

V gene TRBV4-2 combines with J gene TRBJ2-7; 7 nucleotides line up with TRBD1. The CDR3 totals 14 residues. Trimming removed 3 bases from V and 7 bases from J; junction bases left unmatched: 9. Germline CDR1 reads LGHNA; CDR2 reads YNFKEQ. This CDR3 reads CASSHTTGTGEQYF. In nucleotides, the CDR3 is TGTGCCAGCAGCCACACGACAGGGACGGGAGAGCAGTACTTC.